Listed below are T cell receptor beta chains from one sample, sequenced in a study of blood T cells in healthy people across ages. TCRdb reprocessed the 5' RACE reads via MiXCR and lists one record per CDR3 protein. The sample has approximately 880,000 distinct CDR3 sequences; around 46% are singletons. Sequenced sample: blood. The source is a man in his thirties or forties in good health. The CDR3 runs from the conserved cysteine through the conserved F or W. A D gene is named only where the DNA matches it firmly. Not every row has a clone size; where given, it reads once, few, many or a size class.

TRBV20-1	14	TRBD2	many	TRBJ2-1	TGCAGTGCTAGGGACAGCGGGGGGGCGAATGAGCAGTTCTTC	CSARDSGGANEQFF
TRBV5-1	15	TRBD1	-	TRBJ2-4	TGCGCCAGCAGCGGTAGGACAGGGGTTCCTTCGGAGCAGTACTTC	CASSGRTGVPSEQYF
TRBV7-3	14	-	once	TRBJ2-5	TGTGCCAGCAGCTTAAACCGGGACGAAGAGACCCAGTACTTC	CASSLNRDEETQYF
TRBV4-1	16	-	-	TRBJ2-3	TGCGCCAGCAGCACAAGTTCCCGGACGGAAACAGATACGCAGTATTTT	CASSTSSRTETDTQYF
TRBV28	13	-	few	TRBJ1-4	TGTGCCAGCATCGCGGGGTCTAATGAAAAACTGTTTTTT	CASIAGSNEKLFF
TRBV6-5	14	TRBD1	-	TRBJ2-2	TGTGCCAGCACCTTTACAGGGGACACCGGGGAGCTGTTTTTT	CASTFTGDTGELFF
TRBV6-1	15	-	once	TRBJ2-2	TGTGCCAGCAGTGAACCGATAGGGAAATCCGGGGAGCTGTTTTTT	CASSEPIGKSGELFF
TRBV20-1	13	TRBD1	-	TRBJ2-5	TGCAGTGCAGCCGGGACAGGGCCAGGGACCCAGTACTTC	CSAAGTGPGTQYF
TRBV12-3/TRBV12-4	13	-	-	TRBJ2-5	TGTGCCAGCAGTCCAGTCATGGGAGAGACCCAGTACTTC	CASSPVMGETQYF
TRBV30	13	-	few	TRBJ2-1	TGTGCCTGGAGTAGATCAGGGAGGAATGAGCAGTTCTTC	CAWSRSGRNEQFF
TRBV15	17	TRBD1	-	TRBJ1-1	TGTGCCACCAGCAGAGATCGGGGGACAGGGAGGACGACTGAAGCTTTCTTT	CATSRDRGTGRTTEAFF
TRBV6-1	17	TRBD1	few	TRBJ2-7	TGTGCCAGCAGTGAATTCGGGACAGGCACGCTGCTACCCGAGCAGTACTTC	CASSEFGTGTLLPEQYF
TRBV4-1	14	TRBD2	-	TRBJ2-1	TGCGCCAGCAGCCAAGGCGGGGGAGGGGATGAGCAGTTCTTC	CASSQGGGGDEQFF
TRBV10-3	14	-	-	TRBJ1-2	TGTGCCATCAGTGAGTCGGGGGGAGGAGGAGGCTACACCTTC	CAISESGGGGGYTF
TRBV5-1	17	TRBD1	-	TRBJ2-5	TGCGCCAGCAGCTTGGCAGGGGGCTCGGTTGGTAGAGAGACCCAGTACTTC	CASSLAGGSVGRETQYF
TRBV10-3	14	-	-	TRBJ2-5	TGTGCCATCAGTCCCTCCAGGGGACAAGAGACCCAGTACTTC	CAISPSRGQETQYF
TRBV18	15	-	-	TRBJ2-7	TGTGCCAGCTCACTAGCTAGCGCGAACTCCTACGTGCAGTACTTC	CASSLASANSYVQYF
TRBV12-3/TRBV12-4	14	-	-	TRBJ2-7	TGTGCCAGCAGCTCCGGGGAGACATCCTACGAGCAGTACTTC	CASSSGETSYEQYF
TRBV12-3/TRBV12-4	14	-	-	TRBJ2-5	TGTGCCAGCAGTGTACGGCTCCCCGGGGAGACCCAGTACTTC	CASSVRLPGETQYF
TRBV10-2	13	-	-	TRBJ2-1	TGCGCCGGCGGGACCGAGTCCTACAATGAGCAGTTCTTC	CAGGTESYNEQFF
TRBV7-3	15	-	-	TRBJ1-1	TGTGCCAGCAGCTTAAGGGCAGGGTCGAACACTGAAGCTTTCTTT	CASSLRAGSNTEAFF
TRBV20-1	10	-	few	TRBJ1-6	TGCAGTGCTAAATTTCCCCCCCTCCACTTT	CSAKFPPLHF
TRBV6-1	13	-	-	TRBJ2-5	TGTGCCAGCACTGCTGCGTACCAAGAGACCCAGTACTTC	CASTAAYQETQYF